This T cell receptor (beta chain) is from a study of cytomegalovirus exposure and HLA in healthy donors. The PCR used 60 Vbeta and 13 Jbeta primers. Profiling relied on immunoSEQ multiplex PCR, and the TCRdb table lists in-frame clones only, not all of them. This table has 130,000 or so clones, approximately 80% appearing once. The V and J ends lost 1 base and 8 bases, in that order; junction bases with no gene match: 12. Per germline, CDR1 SEHNR and CDR2 FQNEAQ (reference sequence). The CDR3 has 16 amino acids. Of note for this clone: What it binds is not known.

Regarding the study as a whole: An analysis that came later showed most CMV-associated TCR beta chains appearing HLA-restricted. As a later analysis showed, several of the most significant clusters appeared to be linked to common viral pathogens. A few V segments could not be told apart, such as TRBV6-2 and TRBV6-3, and were left out.

This receptor was identified in a man aged 25 to 40 in good health and CMV-seronegative. The chain has TRBV7-9 and TRBJ1-1; 8 bases match TRBD1. Sequencing used PBMCs. The CDR3: CASSLVEGQGSIEAFF. DNA of the CDR3: TGTGCCAGCAGCTTAGTCGAAGGACAGGGCTCTATCGAAGCTTTCTTT.